The 26 T cell receptor beta chains presented below share a single source sample, sequenced in a study of cytomegalovirus exposure and HLA in healthy donors. Both 60 Vbeta primers and 13 Jbeta primers went into the PCR. The repertoire was sequenced with immunoSEQ multiplex PCR; TCRdb's copy has only in-frame clones and lacks some. The repertoire holds more than 90,000 clones, 85% seen once, with around 3.6% in the top ten. The sample was PBMCs. Source of these receptors: a young man in good health and CMV-seronegative.

V gene TRBV18 combines with J gene TRBJ1-2, with 7 positions matching TRBD1. Losses at the gene ends were 3 bases for V and 0 bases for J; bases not matched to a gene: 10. Germline V CDR1 and CDR2: KGHSH, LQKENI. CDR3 length: 17 amino acids. The CDR3 nucleotides read TGTGCCAGCTCACCGGGGGCCGAGGGACAGACTAACTATGGCTACACCTTC. Protein product: CASSPGAEGQTNYGYTF.

The chain recombines TRBV4-2 with TRBJ2-7, with D tentatively TRBD2 (6 bases). V was trimmed by 0 bases and J by 4 bases, leaving 13 bases between them. The germline V gene encodes CDR1 LGHNA and CDR2 YNFKEQ. The CDR3 is 15 residues long. CDR3 amino acids: CASSQEASEGYEQYF. The CDR3 DNA follows: TGTGCCAGCAGCCAAGAGGCTAGCGAAGGGTACGAGCAGTACTTC.

This chain connects TRBV6-5 to TRBJ1-2, with D perhaps matching TRBD1 (6 bases). The CDR3 totals 12 residues. V lost 4 bases and J lost 7, with 10 bases in between. Germline V gene sequence: CDR1 MNHEY, CDR2 SVGAGI. The CDR3 region is CASSSRGFGYTF. CDR3 bases: TGTGCCAGCAGTTCCAGGGGTTTTGGCTACACCTTC.

The chain recombines TRBV6-4 with TRBJ2-3; 7 positions agree with TRBD2. Trimming cost V 0 bases and J 1 base; bases outside gene matches: 4. Germline lookup yields CDR1 MRHNA and CDR2 SNTAGT. The CDR3 runs 16 residues. The CDR3 DNA reads as TGTGCCAGCAGTGACTCGATTGGGGGGGGCACAGATACGCAGTATTTT. Translating gives CASSDSIGGGTDTQYF.

The V call is TRBV5-5, the J call TRBJ2-7; D is uncertain. Trimming removed 1 base at V and 5 bases at J, with 10 bases between. The V gene's germline CDR1 is SGHKS and CDR2 YYEKEE (reference sequence). The CDR3 extends over 13 amino acids. CDR3 sequence (DNA): TGTGCCAGCAGCTTGCCAAGTCAGGACGAGCAGTACTTC. Its translation: CASSLPSQDEQYF. The full variable domain, with the rest looked up from reference TRBV5-5 and TRBJ2-7, is DAGVTQSPTHLIKTRGQQVTLRCSPISGHKSVSWYQQVLGQGPQFIFQYYEKEERGRGNFPDRFSARQFPNYSSELNVNALLLGDSALYLCASSLPSQDEQYFGPGTRLTVT.

This clone was detected once. The chain joins TRBV18 to TRBJ2-3; 14 bases are shared with TRBD2. V lost 6 bases and J lost 2; bases outside the gene matches: 4. The CDR3 is 16 residues long. The germline CDR1 and CDR2 sequences are KGHSH and LQKENI. The CDR3 sequence: CASSPTSGRATDTQYF. The CDR3 region has the DNA TGTGCCAGCTCTCCGACTAGCGGGAGGGCCACAGATACGCAGTATTTT.

V usage is TRBV27 and J usage is TRBJ2-7; maybe TRBD1 (7 bases). V lost 6 bases to trimming and J lost 6 bases, with 15 bases between them. CDR3 length: 13 amino acids. Germline assignment: CDR1 MNHEY and CDR2 SMNVEV (reference sequence). The CDR3 DNA reads as TGTGCCAGCAGCTTAAGCCAGGGGGGCGAGCAGTACTTC. Its translation is CASSLSQGGEQYF.

This chain uses TRBV7-3 with TRBJ2-2; D perhaps matches TRBD2 (5 bases). Trimming stripped 5 bases from V and 6 bases from J, with 10 bases between. This CDR3 is built from 13 residues. Per the germline V gene, CDR1 is SGHTA and CDR2 is FQGTGA. The CDR3 DNA reads as TGTGCCAGCAGCATCGGAGGATCCGGGGAGCTGTTTTTT. Translation: CASSIGGSGELFF.

The V and J genes are TRBV7-2 and TRBJ2-1; TRBD2 aligns across 7 bases. The germline gives CDR1 SGHTA, CDR2 FQGNSA. The CDR3 covers 14 residues. The ends lost 1 base at V and 8 bases at J; junction bases unmatched: 5. In DNA, the CDR3 is TGTGCCAGCAGCTTAGTAGGTCGGGGGGATGAGCAGTTCTTC. Amino acids: CASSLVGRGDEQFF.

V is TRBV28 and J is TRBJ1-2, with 7 bases fitting TRBD1. J lost 7 bases, V lost 2 bases, and 19 bases had no gene match. CDR3 size: 18 residues. Germline V gene sequence: CDR1 MDHEN, CDR2 SYDVKM. The CDR3 DNA reads as TGTGCCAGCAGTTTACGGACTGGGACAGACCGGATCAACGGTGGCTACACCTTC. This translates into CASSLRTGTDRINGGYTF.

This clone has a single count. This chain uses TRBV11-2 with TRBJ2-7, with 8 nucleotides matching TRBD2. The germline V gene has CDR1 SGHAT and CDR2 FQNNGV. With V trimmed by 5 bases and J by 2 bases, 2 bases remained unmatched. The CDR3 has 13 amino acids. The CDR3 region is CASSAGGPYEQYF. CDR3 nucleotide sequence: TGTGCCAGCAGCGCGGGAGGACCCTACGAGCAGTACTTC.

CDR3 nucleotide sequence: TGCGCCAGCAGCTTGGAGCTAGCGGGGGGGCAAGAGACCCAGTACTTC. Amino acid sequence: CASSLELAGGQETQYF. The gene calls are TRBV5-1 and TRBJ2-5; TRBD2 agrees at 12 bases. V lost 0 bases to trimming and J lost 2 bases; unmatched junction nucleotides: 2. Germline CDR1 SGHRS, CDR2 YFSETQ. CDR3 length equals 16 residues.

V is TRBV7-9 and J is TRBJ2-7; no reliable D call. This CDR3 is 14 amino acids long. The V gene's germline CDR1 is SEHNR and CDR2 FQNEAQ (reference sequence). Trimming pared 5 bases from V and 3 bases from J, leaving 14 bases between. The CDR3 region is CASSPKTRLYEQYF. Here the CDR3 DNA reads TGTGCCAGCAGCCCGAAGACTCGCCTCTACGAGCAGTACTTC.

The V gene is TRBV6-1, the J gene TRBJ2-7, with 8 nucleotides matching TRBD2. The CDR3 consists of 13 residues. V was clipped by 1 base and J by 7 bases; unmatched bases: 3. Germline loops: CDR1 MNHNS, CDR2 SASEGT. The CDR3 DNA reads TGTGCCAGCAGTGAAGTCGGCGGGAGGGAGCAGTACTTC. Its translation is CASSEVGGREQYF.

This sequence joins TRBV15 and TRBJ2-7, with a possible D match to TRBD1 (6 bases). The CDR3 consists of 13 residues. Germline assignment: CDR1 LNHNV and CDR2 YYDKDF (reference sequence). V gave up 3 bases and J gave up 6 bases, with 12 bases separating them. DNA of the CDR3: TGTGCCACCAGCAGGGATGGACAGAGCGAGCAGTACTTC. Amino acids: CATSRDGQSEQYF.

The chain uses TRBV5-4 and TRBJ1-5, with TRBD1 as a possible D gene (5 bases). Germline V gene lookup returns CDR1 SGHNT and CDR2 YYREEE (reference sequence). The CDR3 is made up of 16 amino acids. V lost 4 bases and J lost 1, with 15 bases in between. This chain's CDR3 is CASSRPGGGSNQPQHF. The CDR3 nucleotides read TGTGCCAGCAGCCGTCCGGGGGGGGGAAGCAATCAGCCCCAGCATTTT. The entire variable domain, with the rest obtained from reference TRBV5-4 and TRBJ1-5, is as follows: ETGVTQSPTHLIKTRGQQVTLRCSSQSGHNTVSWYQQALGQGPQFIFQYYREEENGRGNFPPRFSGLQFPNYSSELNVNALELDDSALYLCASSRPGGGSNQPQHFGDGTRLSIL.

The V and J genes are TRBV19 and TRBJ2-7; D might be TRBD2 (5 bases). The CDR3 runs 13 residues. Germline assignment: CDR1 LNHDA and CDR2 SQIVND (reference sequence). The V gene lost 6 bases and the J gene lost 2 bases, with 11 bases spanning the gap. The CDR3 sequence: CASSEGAPYEQYF. For the CDR3, the DNA is TGTGCCAGTAGCGAGGGAGCCCCCTACGAGCAGTACTTC.

This clone has a handful of counts. V gene TRBV5-1 combines with J gene TRBJ1-1; a possible D gene is TRBD1 (6 bases). Trimming pared 1 base from V and 0 bases from J, leaving 7 bases between. CDR1 and CDR2 (germline): SGHRS, YFSETQ. This CDR3 region has 14 residues. For the CDR3, the DNA is TGCGCCAGCAGCTTGAGGGACATGAACACTGAAGCTTTCTTT. Encoded protein: CASSLRDMNTEAFF.

This chain joins TRBV6-1 and TRBJ1-5; D is undetermined. CDR1 is MNHNS and CDR2 is SASEGT in the germline V gene. Between the trimmed V and J ends, which lost 0 bases and 4 bases, there was a span of 4 bases. This CDR3 comprises 13 residues. This chain's CDR3 is CASSEARNQPQHF. CDR3 coding DNA: TGTGCCAGCAGTGAAGCGAGAAATCAGCCCCAGCATTTT.

The genes are TRBV6-1 and TRBJ2-5; 9 bases align to TRBD1. The DNA end is a closer match to TRBJ2-7, so the J assignment may be wrong. The germline CDR1 and CDR2 sequences are MNHNS and SASEGT. The CDR3 length is 14 residues. CDR3 sequence (DNA): TGTGCCAGCAGTCCGGGACAGGGAACCTACGAGCAGTACTTC. It codes for CASSPGQGTYEQYF.

The V gene is TRBV10-3, the J gene TRBJ2-7, with 12 bases aligning to TRBD2. The CDR3 length is 14 residues. Germline V gene data show CDR1 as ENHRY and CDR2 as SYGVKD. V was clipped by 3 bases and J by 5 bases; unmatched bases: 2. For the CDR3, the DNA is TGTGCCATCAGTGACCTAGCGGGAGGGGACGAGCAGTACTTC. This codes for CAISDLAGGDEQYF.

The chain carries TRBV2 and TRBJ1-6, with 7 bases lining up with TRBD1. Germline values: CDR1 SNHLY, CDR2 FYNNEI. CDR3 size: 19 residues. Trimming took 3 bases from V and 4 from J; bases not matched to a gene: 15. The CDR3 spells CASSERGQLADLYNSPLHF. CDR3 DNA sequence: TGTGCCAGCAGTGAGAGGGGACAGTTGGCGGATTTATATAATTCACCCCTCCACTTT.

Notes on this clone: Its ends do not fully match the called genes, so a read error is possible. The V gene is TRBV2, the J gene TRBJ2-6; no firm D call. Looked up from germline, CDR1 is SNHLY and CDR2 is FYNNEI. This CDR3 comprises 12 residues. Here the CDR3 reads CATSQGANVLTF. The CDR3 DNA follows: TGTGCCACCAGTCAGGGGGCCAACGTCCTGACTTTC.

The chain's CDR3 is CASSLQGNTIYF. For the CDR3, the DNA is TGTGCCAGCAGCTTACAGGGAAACACCATATATTTT. The chain couples TRBV5-6 to TRBJ1-3; D uncertain. Looked up from germline, CDR1 is SGHDT and CDR2 is YYEEEE. The CDR3 extends over 12 amino acids. The V and J ends lost 2 bases and 4 bases respectively, with 4 bases between them.

This clone was observed a single time. The rearrangement uses TRBV9 and TRBJ2-3; 8 bases are shared with TRBD2. Looked up from germline, CDR1 is SGDLS and CDR2 is YYNGEE. This CDR3 region has 15 residues. Trimming removed 1 base from V and 1 base from J; junction bases left unmatched: 2. CDR3 coding DNA: TGTGCCAGCAGCGTAAGCGGGGGCGGCACAGATACGCAGTATTTT. It is translated as CASSVSGGGTDTQYF. The variable domain in full, completed from reference TRBV9 and TRBJ2-3, reads DSGVTQTPKHLITATGQRVTLRCSPRSGDLSVYWYQQSLDQGLQFLIQYYNGEERAKGNILERFSAQQFPDLHSELNLSSLELGDSALYFCASSVSGGGTDTQYFGPGTRLTVL.

This chain links TRBV6-5 with TRBJ2-1, with 9 positions matching TRBD1. This CDR3 has 14 residues. V lost 6 bases, J lost 4 bases, and 4 bases stayed unmatched. CDR1 is MNHEY, CDR2 SVGAGI, per germline. The chain's CDR3 is CASRDRGTYNEQFF. Here the CDR3 DNA reads TGTGCCAGCAGGGACAGGGGAACATACAATGAGCAGTTCTTC.